The source of this T cell receptor (beta chain) is a study of blood T cell repertoires in COVID-19. Overall study: The origin of the acute and convalescent COVID-19 samples was the United States, Italy and Spain. Sample material is recorded as cDNA or gDNA derived from T cells, B-cell-depleted T cells, or PBMCs.

Trimming took off 4 bases at V and 4 bases at J, with 14 bases between the two ends. CDR3 length equals 15 residues. Germline V gives CDR1 MGHRA, CDR2 YSYEKL. Original processing notes: Amplifying reference gene primers gave estimates of nucleated cell counts. Clones were read by immunoSEQ multiplex PCR, and TCRdb kept only the in-frame ones, dropping some. Clonal size and the V and J genes are those of that table, whereas D and trimming came from the DNA. The sample consists of 25,000 to 30,000 clones, roughly 84% of them appearing once. This clone has a handful of counts. The chain couples TRBV4-1 to TRBJ1-5; D is unresolved. Specimen: peripheral blood. The source of this sequence is a man older than 75 with active COVID-19. The CDR3 bases are TGCGCCAGCAGCCTTACAGAAATTGGAAATCAGCCCCAGCATTTT. This translates into CASSLTEIGNQPQHF.